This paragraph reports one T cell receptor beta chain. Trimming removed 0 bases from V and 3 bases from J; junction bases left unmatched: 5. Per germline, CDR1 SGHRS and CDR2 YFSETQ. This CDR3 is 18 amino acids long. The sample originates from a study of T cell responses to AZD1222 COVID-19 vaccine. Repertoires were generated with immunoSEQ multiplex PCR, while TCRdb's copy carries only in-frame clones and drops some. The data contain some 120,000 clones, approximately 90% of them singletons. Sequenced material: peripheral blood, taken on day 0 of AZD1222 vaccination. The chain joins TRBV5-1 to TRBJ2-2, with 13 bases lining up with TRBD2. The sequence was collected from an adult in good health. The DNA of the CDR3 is TGCGCCAGCAGCTTGGTGCAAGGACTAGCGGGAGACACCGGGGAGCTGTTTTTT. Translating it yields CASSLVQGLAGDTGELFF.